This paragraph reports one TCR beta chain. The method was immunoSEQ multiplex PCR; TCRdb's version includes in-frame clones alone and lacks a portion of them. The sample yields about 380,000 clones, 87% seen once. This specimen comes from a study of blood T cell repertoires in COVID-19. The CDR3 sequence is 14 residues long. V was pared by 4 bases and J by 2 bases, with 9 bases between. The germline gives CDR1 SGHAT, CDR2 FQNNGV. The sample taken for sequencing was PBMCs or T cells enriched from blood (not recorded which). This chain connects TRBV11-2 to TRBJ1-3; possible D gene TRBD1, 5 bases. This clonotype originated in a man aged 25-45 years who had recovered from COVID-19. The DNA for the CDR3 is TGTGCCAGCAGCTCGGAGACAGCTGGAAACACCATATATTTT. Protein sequence: CASSSETAGNTIYF.